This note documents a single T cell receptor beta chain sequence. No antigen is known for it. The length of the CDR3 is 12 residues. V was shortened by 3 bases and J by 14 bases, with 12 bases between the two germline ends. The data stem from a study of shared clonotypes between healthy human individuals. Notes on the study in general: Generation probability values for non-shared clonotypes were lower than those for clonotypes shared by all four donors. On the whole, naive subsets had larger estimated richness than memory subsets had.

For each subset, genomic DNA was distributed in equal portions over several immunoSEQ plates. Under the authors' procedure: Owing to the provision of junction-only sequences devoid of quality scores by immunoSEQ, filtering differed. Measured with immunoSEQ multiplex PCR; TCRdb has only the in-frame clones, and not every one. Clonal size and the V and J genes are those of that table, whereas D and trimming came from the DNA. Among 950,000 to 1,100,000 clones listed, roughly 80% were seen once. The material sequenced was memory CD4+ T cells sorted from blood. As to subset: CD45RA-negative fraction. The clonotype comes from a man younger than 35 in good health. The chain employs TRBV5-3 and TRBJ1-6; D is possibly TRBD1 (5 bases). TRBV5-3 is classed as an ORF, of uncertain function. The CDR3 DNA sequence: TGTGCCAGAAGCTACAGGCCCAGGGCCCTCCACTTT. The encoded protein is CARSYRPRALHF.